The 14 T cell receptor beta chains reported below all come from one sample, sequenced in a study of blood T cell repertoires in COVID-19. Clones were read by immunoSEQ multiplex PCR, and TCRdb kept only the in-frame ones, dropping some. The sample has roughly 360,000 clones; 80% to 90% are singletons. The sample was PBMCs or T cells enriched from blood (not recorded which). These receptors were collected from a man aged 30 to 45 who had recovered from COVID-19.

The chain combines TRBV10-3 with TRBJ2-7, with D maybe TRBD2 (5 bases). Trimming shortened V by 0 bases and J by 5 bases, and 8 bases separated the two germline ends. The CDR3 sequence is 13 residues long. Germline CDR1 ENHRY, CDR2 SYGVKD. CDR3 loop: CAISESPGDEQYF. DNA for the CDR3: TGTGCCATCAGTGAGTCGCCCGGGGACGAGCAGTACTTC.

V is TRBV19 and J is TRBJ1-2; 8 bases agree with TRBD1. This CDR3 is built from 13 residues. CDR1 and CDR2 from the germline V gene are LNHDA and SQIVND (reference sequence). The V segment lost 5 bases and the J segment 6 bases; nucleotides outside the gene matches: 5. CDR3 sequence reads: CASSPRTGNGYTF. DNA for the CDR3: TGTGCCAGTAGTCCTCGGACAGGGAATGGCTACACCTTC.

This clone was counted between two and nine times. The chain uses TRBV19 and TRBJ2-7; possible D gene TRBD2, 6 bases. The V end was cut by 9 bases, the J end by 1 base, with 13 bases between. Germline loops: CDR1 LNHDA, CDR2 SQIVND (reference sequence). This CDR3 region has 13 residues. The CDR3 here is CASRGGSSYEQYF. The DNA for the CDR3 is TGTGCCAGCAGAGGAGGGTCTTCCTACGAGCAGTACTTC.

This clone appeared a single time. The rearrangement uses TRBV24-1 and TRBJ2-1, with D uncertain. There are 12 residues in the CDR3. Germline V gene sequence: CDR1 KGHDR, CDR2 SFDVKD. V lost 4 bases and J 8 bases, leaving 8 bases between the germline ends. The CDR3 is CATSDPEDEQFF. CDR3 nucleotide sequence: TGTGCCACCAGTGACCCTGAGGATGAGCAGTTCTTC.

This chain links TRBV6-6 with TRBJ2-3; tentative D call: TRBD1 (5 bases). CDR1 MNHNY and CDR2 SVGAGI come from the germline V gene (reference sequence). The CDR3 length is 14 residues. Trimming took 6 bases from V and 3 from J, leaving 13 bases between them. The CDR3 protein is CASSQGIVTDTQYF. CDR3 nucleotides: TGTGCCAGCAGCCAGGGAATCGTTACAGATACGCAGTATTTT.

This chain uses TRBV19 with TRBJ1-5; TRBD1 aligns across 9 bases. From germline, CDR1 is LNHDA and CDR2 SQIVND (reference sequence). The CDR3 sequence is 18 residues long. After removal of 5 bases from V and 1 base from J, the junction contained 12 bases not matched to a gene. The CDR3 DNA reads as TGTGCCAGTAGTGTACAGGGGGCAAGTTGGAGGAGCAATCAGCCCCAGCATTTT. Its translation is CASSVQGASWRSNQPQHF.

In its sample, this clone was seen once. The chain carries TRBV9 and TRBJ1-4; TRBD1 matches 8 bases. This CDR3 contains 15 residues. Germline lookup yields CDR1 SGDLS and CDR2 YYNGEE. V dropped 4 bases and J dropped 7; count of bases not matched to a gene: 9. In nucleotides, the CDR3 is TGTGCCAGCAGCCCCCAACAGGGGGGAAGTGAAAAACTGTTTTTT. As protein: CASSPQQGGSEKLFF. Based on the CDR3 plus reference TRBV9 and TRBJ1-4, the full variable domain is DSGVTQTPKHLITATGQRVTLRCSPRSGDLSVYWYQQSLDQGLQFLIQYYNGEERAKGNILERFSAQQFPDLHSELNLSSLELGDSALYFCASSPQQGGSEKLFFGSGTQLSVL.

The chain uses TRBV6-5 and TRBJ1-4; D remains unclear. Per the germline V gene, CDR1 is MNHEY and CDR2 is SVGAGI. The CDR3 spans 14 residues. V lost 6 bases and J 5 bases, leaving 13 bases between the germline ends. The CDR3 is CASSPLRRNEKLFF. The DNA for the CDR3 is TGTGCCAGCAGCCCCTTGAGGCGGAATGAAAAACTGTTTTTT.

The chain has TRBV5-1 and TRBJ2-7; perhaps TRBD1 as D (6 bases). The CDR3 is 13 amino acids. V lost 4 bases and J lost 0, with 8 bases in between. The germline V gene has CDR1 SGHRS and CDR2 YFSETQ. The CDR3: CASSGDTSYEQYF. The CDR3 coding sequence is TGCGCCAGCAGCGGGGACACCTCCTACGAGCAGTACTTC.

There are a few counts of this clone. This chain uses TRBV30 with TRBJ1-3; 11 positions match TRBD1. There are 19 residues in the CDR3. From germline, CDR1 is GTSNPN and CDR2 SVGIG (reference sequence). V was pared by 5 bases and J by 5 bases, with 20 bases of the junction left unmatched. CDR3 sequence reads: CAWEPNRTGGPFGRNTIYF. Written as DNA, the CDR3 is TGTGCCTGGGAGCCAAATAGGACAGGGGGCCCGTTTGGCCGAAACACCATATATTTT.

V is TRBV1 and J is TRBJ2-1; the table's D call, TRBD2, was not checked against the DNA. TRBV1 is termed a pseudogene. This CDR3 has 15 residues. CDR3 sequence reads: CTSTRGGLAGNEQFF. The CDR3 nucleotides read TGCACCAGCACCCGTGGGGGACTAGCGGGGAATGAGCAGTTCTTC.

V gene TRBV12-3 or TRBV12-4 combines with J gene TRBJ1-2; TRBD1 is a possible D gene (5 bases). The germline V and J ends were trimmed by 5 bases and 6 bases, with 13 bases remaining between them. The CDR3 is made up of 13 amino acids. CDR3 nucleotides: TGTGCCAGCAGTCTGAATCCCAGGGATGGCTACACCTTC. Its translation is CASSLNPRDGYTF.

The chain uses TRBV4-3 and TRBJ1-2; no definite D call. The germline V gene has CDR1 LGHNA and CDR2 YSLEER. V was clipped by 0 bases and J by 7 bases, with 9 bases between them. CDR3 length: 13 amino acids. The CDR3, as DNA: TGCGCCAGCAGCCAAGACCCCTACGGTGGCTACACCTTC. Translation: CASSQDPYGGYTF.

For the CDR3, the DNA is TGTGCCAGCAGCTTGGTTTTAAGGACTAGCGGGGGGGCGAATGAGCAGTTCTTC. It encodes CASSLVLRTSGGANEQFF. The rearrangement uses TRBV5-5 and TRBJ2-1; 15 positions agree with TRBD2. The CDR3 covers 18 residues. J gave up 7 bases and V 0 bases, and 8 bases lay outside the gene matches. Germline V CDR1 and CDR2: SGHKS, YYEKEE (reference sequence).